The 22 T cell receptor beta chains listed next were all sequenced from one sample in a study of molecular identifiers for immune sequencing clone quantification. One entry per CDR3 protein, called by TCRdb with MiXCR from the PCR reads. The sample lists 50,000 to 65,000 distinct CDR3 sequences, less than 25% seen once, with under 2% in the top ten. Material for sequencing was naive CD8+ T cells from blood, with Jurkat cell RNA spiked in. This sample's subset: FACS-sorted CD8+CD4-CCR7+CD45RA+ naive T cells. All receptors derive from a human donor in good health. Some libraries in this study had Jurkat cell RNA spiked in.

This clonotype was counted ten times or more. The chain links TRBV4-1 to TRBJ1-5; 8 bases are a match to TRBD1. There are 16 residues in the CDR3. Germline V gene lookup returns CDR1 MGHRA and CDR2 YSYEKL. V shed 1 base, J shed 4 bases, and the junction held 6 bases outside the gene matches. The CDR3 region has the DNA TGCGCCAGCAGCCAAGGTGTACAGGGGGGGAATCAGCCCCAGCATTTT. Its translation: CASSQGVQGGNQPQHF.

This clonotype was picked up a small number of times. This chain connects TRBV7-9 to TRBJ2-3; D is uncertain. Trimming cost V 3 bases and J 2 bases, with 18 bases left between them. The CDR3 is 17 amino acids. CDR1 is SEHNR and CDR2 is FQNEAQ in the germline V gene (reference sequence). CDR3 in DNA: TGTGCCAGCAGCTTGACGGCGGCAGGAAGAGACACAGATACGCAGTATTTT. Protein sequence: CASSLTAAGRDTDTQYF.

A few counts support this clonotype. The chain combines TRBV3-1 with TRBJ2-3, with 8 bases fitting TRBD1. CDR3 length: 15 amino acids. CDR1 and CDR2 (germline): LGHDT, YNNKEL (reference sequence). Trimming at V came to 5 bases and at J to 3 bases, leaving 7 bases not matched to a gene. CDR3 DNA: TGTGCCAGCAGCGTGGCAGGGGGCCAGACAGATACGCAGTATTTT. Amino acid sequence: CASSVAGGQTDTQYF.

This clonotype was observed a handful of times. The genes are TRBV27 and TRBJ1-2; weak D call: TRBD1 (5 bases). The CDR3 totals 14 residues. V lost 3 bases and J 3 bases, leaving 11 bases between the germline ends. Germline V gives CDR1 MNHEY, CDR2 SMNVEV (reference sequence). The DNA for the CDR3 is TGTGCCAGCAGTTTGGGGCAGGGTGACTATGGCTACACCTTC. It codes for CASSLGQGDYGYTF.

Note on this clonotype: This may come from a read error, since a much larger clone is one base off. J is TRBJ2-3 and V is TRBV13; D gene unclear. The germline gives CDR1 PRHDT, CDR2 FYEKMQ (reference sequence). The CDR3 contains 14 residues. The CDR3 region is CTSSLVPLTDTQYF. Here the CDR3 DNA reads TGTACCAGCAGCTTAGTACCCCTCACAGATACGCAGTATTTT.

This clonotype was detected many times. J is TRBJ2-3 and V is TRBV20-1, with unresolved D. The CDR3 runs to 12 residues. V shed 0 bases and J shed 5 bases, with 6 bases lying between them. Germline values: CDR1 DFQATT, CDR2 SNEGSKA (reference sequence). The CDR3 loop reads CSARDYGDTQYF. Written as DNA, the CDR3 is TGCAGTGCTAGAGACTATGGAGATACGCAGTATTTT.

In its sample, this clonotype was seen many times. This rearrangement joins TRBV20-1 to TRBJ1-4; D uncertain. Trimming stripped 4 bases from V and 0 bases from J, with 9 bases between. Germline assignment: CDR1 DFQATT and CDR2 SNEGSKA (reference sequence). CDR3 length equals 14 residues. For the CDR3, the DNA is TGCAGTGCTATTCCGGGGACAACTAATGAAAAACTGTTTTTT. Amino acid sequence: CSAIPGTTNEKLFF.

Points on this clonotype: A much larger clone sits a single nucleotide away, making a read error possible. The chain uses TRBV2 and TRBJ2-7, with D hard to call. CDR3 length: 14 residues. Germline values: CDR1 SNHLY, CDR2 FYNNEI. V lost 3 bases, J lost 0 bases, and 9 bases lay in between. The CDR3 region has the DNA TGTGCCAGCAGTGACCGAGCAAGCTCCTACGAGCAGTACTTC. Protein: CASSDRASSYEQYF.

There are many counts of this clonotype. J is TRBJ1-3 and V is TRBV7-9; D gene unclear. This CDR3 is built from 15 residues. V lost 0 bases, J lost 2 bases, and 8 bases lay in between. CDR1 SEHNR and CDR2 FQNEAQ come from the germline V gene (reference sequence). The CDR3 bases are TGTGCCAGCAGCTTAGCGGCGGTTCCTGGAAACACCATATATTTT. This sequence encodes CASSLAAVPGNTIYF. The full variable domain, with the rest looked up from reference TRBV7-9 and TRBJ1-3, is DTGVSQNPRHKITKRGQNVTFRCDPISEHNRLYWYRQTLGQGPEFLTYFQNEAQLEKSRLLSDRFSAERPKGSFSTLEIQRTEQGDSAMYLCASSLAAVPGNTIYFGEGSWLTVV.

This clonotype came up many times. The chain couples TRBV29-1 to TRBJ1-5; D is undetermined. Germline CDR1 reads SQVTM; CDR2 reads ANQGSEA. This CDR3 has 13 residues. The germline V and J ends were trimmed by 4 bases and 0 bases, with 7 bases remaining between them. CDR3 sequence: CSVGRDSNQPQHF. The CDR3 region has the DNA TGCAGCGTTGGCAGAGATAGCAATCAGCCCCAGCATTTT. The full variable domain, its missing parts supplied by reference TRBV29-1 and TRBJ1-5, is SAVISQKPSRDICQRGTSLTIQCQVDSQVTMMFWYRQQPGQSLTLIATANQGSEATYESGFVIDKFPISRPNLTFSTLTVSNMSPEDSSIYLCSVGRDSNQPQHFGDGTRLSIL.

This clonotype was seen many times. The rearrangement links TRBV7-9 to TRBJ2-3; the match to TRBD2 covers 8 bases. J was trimmed by 1 base and V by 3 bases; bases with no gene match: 3. CDR1 and CDR2 from the germline V gene are SEHNR and FQNEAQ (reference sequence). The CDR3 is 15 residues long. The CDR3 here is CASSFTREGTDTQYF. CDR3 in DNA: TGTGCCAGCAGCTTTACGCGGGAGGGCACAGATACGCAGTATTTT. Full variable domain (outside the CDR3, taken from reference TRBV7-9 and TRBJ2-3): DTGVSQNPRHKITKRGQNVTFRCDPISEHNRLYWYRQTLGQGPEFLTYFQNEAQLEKSRLLSDRFSAERPKGSFSTLEIQRTEQGDSAMYLCASSFTREGTDTQYFGPGTRLTVL.

This clonotype was seen many times. The chain employs TRBV4-1 and TRBJ1-1; D not resolved. CDR1 MGHRA and CDR2 YSYEKL come from the germline V gene. The CDR3 consists of 14 residues. Trimming removed 4 bases from V and 1 base from J, with 10 bases in between. CDR3 in DNA: TGCGCCAGCAGCCCGCCCACTTGGAACACTGAAGCTTTCTTT. The encoded protein is CASSPPTWNTEAFF.

The rearrangement links TRBV9 to TRBJ1-1; TRBD1 is a possible D gene (5 bases). Germline V lookup: CDR1 SGDLS, CDR2 YYNGEE. Trimming removed 0 bases from V and 6 bases from J, with 9 bases in between. The CDR3 spans 13 residues. This CDR3 is CASSVVGGAEAFF. The CDR3 DNA reads TGTGCCAGCAGCGTAGTTGGGGGAGCTGAAGCTTTCTTT.

As regards this clonotype: Just one base apart from a much larger clone, this may be a read error. The genes are TRBV19 and TRBJ2-3, with D unresolved. Germline CDR1 LNHDA, CDR2 SQIVND (reference sequence). V shed 6 bases and J shed 2 bases, with 12 bases lying between them. The CDR3 length is 14 residues. This CDR3 is CASSEGLSTDTQYF. The CDR3 nucleotides read TGTGCCAGTAGCGAAGGGCTGTCCACAGATACGCAGTATTTT.

As regards this clonotype: Just one base apart from a much larger clone, this may be a read error. This chain connects TRBV5-6 to TRBJ2-5; D ambiguous. Germline-derived CDR1 and CDR2 are SGHDT and YYEEEE. The CDR3 sequence is 13 residues long. The germline V and J ends were trimmed by 2 bases and 2 bases, with 7 bases remaining between them. The CDR3, as DNA: TGTGCCAGCAGCTTAGAATCTCAAGAGACCCAGTACTTC. Residues: CASSLESQETQYF.

This clonotype was counted ten times or more. V and J are TRBV18 and TRBJ1-1; D may be TRBD1 (5 bases). CDR1 KGHSH and CDR2 LQKENI come from the germline V gene. V was cut by 6 bases and J by 3 bases, with 17 bases left in between. This CDR3 is built from 15 residues. CDR3 residues: CASSPASGRDTEAFF. Written as DNA, the CDR3 is TGTGCCAGCTCTCCTGCCTCGGGGCGGGACACTGAAGCTTTCTTT.

In this sample, this clonotype turned up many times. The J gene is TRBJ1-5, the V gene TRBV2; D possibly corresponds to TRBD1 (5 bases). Trimming removed 4 bases at V and 3 bases at J, with 10 bases between. This CDR3 contains 14 residues. Germline lookup yields CDR1 SNHLY and CDR2 FYNNEI. The CDR3 spells CASSATVNNQPQHF. The CDR3 nucleotides are TGTGCCAGCAGTGCGACAGTCAACAATCAGCCCCAGCATTTT. The full variable domain, completed using reference TRBV2 and TRBJ1-5, is EPEVTQTPSHQVTQMGQEVILRCVPISNHLYFYWYRQILGQKVEFLVSFYNNEISEKSEIFDDQFSVERPDGSNFTLKIRSTKLEDSAMYFCASSATVNNQPQHFGDGTRLSIL.

The table lists this clonotype with a few counts. The chain combines TRBV10-3 with TRBJ1-1, with D maybe TRBD1 (5 bases). Trimming removed 3 bases from V and 8 bases from J, with 13 bases in between. Germline V lookup: CDR1 ENHRY, CDR2 SYGVKD. The CDR3 has 13 residues. The DNA for the CDR3 is TGTGCCATCAGTGATCAAGGGGTAGTCGAAGCTTTCTTT. Amino acids: CAISDQGVVEAFF.

Turning to this clonotype: A clone one base away is much larger, so this may be a read error. J is TRBJ2-7 and V is TRBV20-1; TRBD1 aligns across 7 bases. CDR1 DFQATT and CDR2 SNEGSKA come from the germline V gene (reference sequence). The CDR3 consists of 14 residues. CDR3 sequence reads: CSARESIQGYEQCF. The CDR3 DNA sequence: TGCAGTGCTAGAGAGTCGATACAGGGGTACGAGCAGTGCTTC.

This clonotype was detected only a few times. A much larger clonotype is one base distant, so this may be a read error. This chain connects TRBV4-3 to TRBJ1-5; 8 bases line up with TRBD1. Trimming at V came to 1 base and at J to 4 bases, leaving 3 bases not matched to a gene. The length of the CDR3 is 15 residues. Germline values: CDR1 LGHNA, CDR2 YSLEER. The CDR3 loop reads CASSQGTGLNQPQHF. Written as DNA, the CDR3 is TGCGCCAGCAGCCAAGGGACAGGGTTGAATCAGCCCCAGCATTTT.

There are many counts of this clonotype. This sequence joins TRBV30 and TRBJ1-5, with a tentative D call TRBD1 (5 bases). Trimming stripped 1 base from V and 3 bases from J, with 7 bases between. The CDR3 sequence is 13 residues long. Per germline, CDR1 GTSNPN and CDR2 SVGIG (reference sequence). In DNA, the CDR3 is TGTGCCTGGAGTGAGGGGTTCAATCAGCCCCAGCATTTT. It yields the protein CAWSEGFNQPQHF.

This chain connects TRBV3-1 to TRBJ2-3; 8 bases match TRBD1. V shed 5 bases, J shed 4 bases, and the junction held 8 bases outside the gene matches. The germline V gene has CDR1 LGHDT and CDR2 YNNKEL (reference sequence). The CDR3 extends over 15 amino acids. CDR3 loop: CASSVAGGQADTQYF. The CDR3 DNA is TGTGCCAGCAGCGTGGCAGGGGGCCAGGCAGATACGCAGTATTTT.